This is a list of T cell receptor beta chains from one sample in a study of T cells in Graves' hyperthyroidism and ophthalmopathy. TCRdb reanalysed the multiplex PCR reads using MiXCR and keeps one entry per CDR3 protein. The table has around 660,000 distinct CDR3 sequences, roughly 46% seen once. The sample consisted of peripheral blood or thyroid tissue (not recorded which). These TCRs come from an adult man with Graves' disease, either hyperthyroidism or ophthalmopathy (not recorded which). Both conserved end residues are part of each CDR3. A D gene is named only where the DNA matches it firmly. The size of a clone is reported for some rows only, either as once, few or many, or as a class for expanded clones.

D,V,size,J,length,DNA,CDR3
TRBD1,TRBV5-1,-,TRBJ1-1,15,TGCGCCAGCAGCTTGGGACGGGACAGCTACACTGAAGCTTTCTTT,CASSLGRDSYTEAFF
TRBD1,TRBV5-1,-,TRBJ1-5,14,TGCGCCAGCAGCTCGACAGGGACCACGGAGCCCCAGCATTTT,CASSSTGTTEPQHF
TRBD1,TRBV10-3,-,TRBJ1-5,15,TGTGCCATCAGTGCCGGGACAGGGGCTGACCAGCCCCAGCATTTT,CAISAGTGADQPQHF
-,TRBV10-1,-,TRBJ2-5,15,TGCGCCAGCAGTGATTCGTCAATATCTAAAGAGACCCAGTACTTC,CASSDSSISKETQYF
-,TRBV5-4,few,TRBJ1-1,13,TGTGCCAGCAGATACAGCGGGAGCCCTGAAGCTTTCTTT,CASRYSGSPEAFF
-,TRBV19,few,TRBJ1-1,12,TGTGCCAGTAGTATAGGGAGTACTGAAGCTTTCTTT,CASSIGSTEAFF
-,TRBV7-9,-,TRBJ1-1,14,TGTGCCAGCAGCTTAGCGATAAGGAACACTGAAGCTTTCTTT,CASSLAIRNTEAFF
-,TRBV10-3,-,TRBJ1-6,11,TGTGCCATCAGCCCGGGAGAGGGTGGCCACTTT,CAISPGEGGHF
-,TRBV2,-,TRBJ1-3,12,TGTGCCAGCAGGCACAGCCAGAACACCATATATTTT,CASRHSQNTIYF
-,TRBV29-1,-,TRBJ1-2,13,TGCAGCGCTGGATATGGGGGTAACTATGGCTACACCTTC,CSAGYGGNYGYTF
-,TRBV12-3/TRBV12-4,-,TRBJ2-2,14,TGTGCCAGCAGTTCGGGGGTTGGCACCGGGGAGCTGTTTTTT,CASSSGVGTGELFF
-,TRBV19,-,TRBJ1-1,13,TGTGCCAGTAGTCGAGTGGCGGAAACTGAAGCTTTCTTT,CASSRVAETEAFF
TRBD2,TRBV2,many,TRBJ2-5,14,TGTGCCAGCAGTGGAGGACTAGGGCGGGAGACCCAGTACTTC,CASSGGLGRETQYF
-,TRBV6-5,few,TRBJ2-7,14,TGTGCCAGCAGTGTGGTAGCGGACTCCTACGAGCAGTACTTC,CASSVVADSYEQYF
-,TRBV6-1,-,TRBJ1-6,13,TGCGCCACCAGACCCGGGTCCAATTCACCCCTCCACTTT,CATRPGSNSPLHF